This T cell receptor beta chain stems from a study of vaccination effects on CD4 cells after COVID-19. Concerning this clone: Its specificity is unknown.

The culture ran for 10 days, and then CD4+ T cells were isolated. BNT162b2 vaccine or mRNA-1273 vaccine was given to participants in two doses. The table came from immunoSEQ multiplex PCR; TCRdb's copy has only in-frame clones and leaves some out. The table lists some 10,000 clones, 65% to 80% of them singletons. This CDR3 has 15 amino acids. CDR1 and CDR2 (germline): LNHDA, SQIVND (reference sequence). V was trimmed by 4 bases and J by 0 bases, leaving 10 bases between them. This clonotype was sampled from a human donor who received a COVID-19 vaccine. Source: CD4+ T cells from PBMCs cultured without peptide, taken after COVID-19 vaccination. The rearrangement joins TRBV19 to TRBJ1-5; D not certain. The CDR3 loop reads CASSTRPGSNQPQHF. As DNA, the CDR3 is TGTGCCAGTAGTACCCGACCAGGTAGCAATCAGCCCCAGCATTTT.